One and the same sample provided the 27 T cell receptor beta chains below, sequenced in a study of CD8+ T cells in alopecia areata (dated by TCRdb to the late 2010s). Library preparation was by the immunoSEQ multiplex PCR assay. RNA was extracted from all samples and reverse transcribed into cDNA as template for TCR sequencing. TCRdb provides this immuneACCESS table in a form limited to in-frame rearrangements. Some clones are lacking; in checked studies, under half of them reflect an unresolved V gene, and why the rest are absent is not known. Present in this sample are about 190,000 clones, around three fifths of which were seen just once. The top ten hold over 1% of the sample. Sample time point, as interpreted from the label and publication: less than 30 weeks on oral tofacitinib. In the paper's terms, the treatment or condition label means: oral pan-JAK inhibitor, 5-10 mg twice daily. Here the sequenced sample was CD4+ T cells sorted from blood, taken at week 24, from a patient treated with tofacitinib. The receptors stem from a human donor with alopecia areata.

The rearrangement links TRBV6-5 to TRBJ1-2; possible D gene TRBD1, 5 bases. CDR1 is MNHEY and CDR2 is SVGAGI in the germline V gene. CDR3 length: 13 residues. The V end lost 2 bases, the J end lost 5 bases, and 9 bases lay between the germline ends. The CDR3 sequence: CASSYGTRYGYTF. The CDR3 DNA follows: TGTGCCAGCAGTTACGGGACTCGATATGGCTACACCTTC.

The CDR3 reads CASSLGGTGRWEQYF. In DNA, the CDR3 is TGTGCCAGCAGCTTGGGCGGGACAGGGCGCTGGGAGCAGTACTTC. The chain carries TRBV7-2 and TRBJ2-7; 9 bases align to TRBD1. Germline V CDR1 and CDR2: SGHTA, FQGNSA. V gave up 3 bases and J gave up 7 bases; unmatched junction bases: 10. The CDR3 consists of 15 residues.

The chain is built from TRBV29-1 and TRBJ2-1, with D unclear. V shed 4 bases and J shed 9 bases, with 10 bases lying between them. Germline-derived CDR1 and CDR2 are SQVTM and ANQGSEA. CDR3 size: 11 residues. The CDR3 DNA sequence: TGCAGCGTTGGTGGTGCGTCTGAGCAGTTCTTC. It encodes CSVGGASEQFF.

Only a few counts were recorded for this clone. V usage is TRBV29-1 and J usage is TRBJ2-1, with 12 bases identical to TRBD2. Germline V gene data show CDR1 as SQVTM and CDR2 as ANQGSEA. The CDR3 spans 14 residues. The V gene end was trimmed by 3 bases and the J gene end by 11 bases; junction bases not matched to a gene: 8. Here the CDR3 reads CSVDSLAGGFQQFF. Written as DNA, the CDR3 is TGCAGCGTTGATAGCCTAGCGGGGGGGTTTCAGCAGTTCTTC.

The DNA of the CDR3 is TGTGCCATCAGTGAGTCCAGCGGCTCCTACGAGCAGTACTTC. Amino acids: CAISESSGSYEQYF. This sequence joins TRBV10-3 and TRBJ2-7; tentative D call: TRBD2 (5 bases). From germline, CDR1 is ENHRY and CDR2 SYGVKD. V gave up 0 bases and J gave up 0 bases, with 6 bases separating them. The CDR3 has 14 amino acids.

The V gene is TRBV30, the J gene TRBJ2-3, with 16 bases identical to TRBD2. Germline assignment: CDR1 GTSNPN and CDR2 SVGIG (reference sequence). The CDR3 spans 17 residues. Germline trimming cut 2 bases from V and 6 bases from J; bases unmatched to any gene: 8. The CDR3 loop is CAWSSGLAGGPGDTQYF. The CDR3, as DNA: TGTGCCTGGAGTTCGGGACTAGCGGGGGGGCCCGGGGATACGCAGTATTTT.

The chain is built from TRBV27 and TRBJ1-2, with 9 bases aligning to TRBD1. This CDR3 is 15 amino acids long. With 6 bases clipped from V and 3 bases from J, the junction kept 8 bases outside the gene matches. CDR1 and CDR2 from the germline V gene are MNHEY and SMNVEV (reference sequence). The CDR3 loop reads CASRPTGGIHYGYTF. In nucleotides, the CDR3 is TGTGCCAGCAGACCTACAGGGGGCATTCACTATGGCTACACCTTC.

The gene calls are TRBV29-1 and TRBJ1-2; D is perhaps TRBD1 (5 bases). Germline V lookup: CDR1 SQVTM, CDR2 ANQGSEA. The CDR3 sequence is 13 residues long. V was cut by 6 bases and J by 3 bases, with 14 bases left in between. Here the CDR3 reads CSVRLGDDYGYTF. Written as DNA, the CDR3 is TGCAGCGTACGTCTGGGGGATGACTATGGCTACACCTTC.

This clone was seen repeatedly, ten times or more. Other DNA sequences in the sample encode the same CDR3. The J gene is TRBJ1-6, the V gene TRBV5-4, with 7 nucleotides matching TRBD1. V was pared by 4 bases and J by 6 bases, with 4 bases of the junction left unmatched. The CDR3 runs 14 residues. CDR1 and CDR2 from the germline V gene are SGHNT and YYREEE (reference sequence). The CDR3, as DNA: TGTGCCAGCAGCCCCGGACAGGCTAATTCACCCCTCCACTTT. Encoded protein: CASSPGQANSPLHF.

This clone was observed a handful of times. CDR3 DNA sequence: TGTGCCAGCAGCTTAGAGGGGAGCACTGAAGCTTTCTTT. Its translation: CASSLEGSTEAFF. V usage is TRBV7-3 and J usage is TRBJ1-1, with D possibly being TRBD1 (5 bases). The CDR3 extends over 13 amino acids. Germline lookup yields CDR1 SGHTA and CDR2 FQGTGA. Deletions cut 2 bases from V and 4 bases from J, with 8 bases between.

The chain recombines TRBV5-1 with TRBJ2-7; 10 nucleotides agree with TRBD1. The CDR3 covers 15 residues. Losses at the gene ends were 5 bases for V and 5 bases for J; bases not matched to a gene: 10. Germline CDR1 and CDR2: SGHRS and YFSETQ. This chain's CDR3 is CASRLTGQGYDEQYF. CDR3 coding DNA: TGCGCCAGCAGGCTAACGGGACAGGGGTACGACGAGCAGTACTTC.

The V gene is TRBV2, the J gene TRBJ2-7, with a possible D match to TRBD1 (6 bases). V was clipped by 4 bases and J by 1 base, with 8 bases between them. In germline, CDR1 is SNHLY, CDR2 FYNNEI. The CDR3 has 13 residues. CDR3 bases: TGTGCCAGCAGTGTCGGACAGTCCTACGAGCAGTACTTC. Encoded protein: CASSVGQSYEQYF.

The chain joins TRBV14 to TRBJ2-7; unclear D gene. V lost 3 bases and J 4 bases, leaving 7 bases between the germline ends. CDR3 size: 12 residues. The germline gives CDR1 SGHDN, CDR2 FVKESK. In DNA, the CDR3 is TGTGCCAGCAGCCATTTCCCGTACGAGCAGTACTTC. Translation: CASSHFPYEQYF.

The chain employs TRBV29-1 and TRBJ1-2; D not certain. This CDR3 has 12 residues. CDR1 SQVTM and CDR2 ANQGSEA come from the germline V gene. The ends were cut back, 4 bases at V and 8 bases at J, with 14 bases in the middle. Here the CDR3 reads CSVVRGERGYTF. The CDR3 DNA follows: TGCAGCGTTGTCCGGGGAGAGAGGGGCTACACCTTC.

This clone occurred a few times. This chain uses TRBV5-1 with TRBJ2-1, with 8 positions matching TRBD1. CDR1 is SGHRS and CDR2 is YFSETQ in the germline V gene. J gave up 3 bases and V 7 bases, and 3 bases lay outside the gene matches. This CDR3 region has 13 residues. CDR3 DNA sequence: TGCGCCAGCGGACAGGGAAACTACAATGAGCAGTTCTTC. This encodes CASGQGNYNEQFF.

The chain links TRBV7-9 to TRBJ1-6; TRBD1 matches 7 bases. After removal of 5 bases from V and 5 bases from J, the junction contained 3 bases not matched to a gene. The CDR3 sequence is 14 residues long. Germline loops: CDR1 SEHNR, CDR2 FQNEAQ (reference sequence). The CDR3 bases are TGTGCCAGCAGCGCCGGGACAGATAATTCACCCCTCCACTTT. This codes for CASSAGTDNSPLHF.

V gene TRBV9 combines with J gene TRBJ1-1; a possible D gene is TRBD1 (5 bases). CDR1 SGDLS and CDR2 YYNGEE come from the germline V gene. The CDR3 has 14 residues. The V end was cut by 0 bases, the J end by 5 bases, with 11 bases between. The CDR3, as DNA: TGTGCCAGCAGCGTAGTAGCCCGGGGGACTGAAGCTTTCTTT. It yields the protein CASSVVARGTEAFF.

The chain has TRBV29-1 and TRBJ1-2; TRBD1 matches 7 bases. Germline V gene data show CDR1 as SQVTM and CDR2 as ANQGSEA. This CDR3 has 14 residues. CDR3 sequence (DNA): TGCAGTGCCGGGAGTGAGGGGGCGGTCGGTGGCTACACCTTC. Translating gives CSAGSEGAVGGYTF.

The CDR3 region is CASGLLGTGELFF. The CDR3 region has the DNA TGTGCTAGTGGTTTACTAGGCACCGGGGAGCTGTTTTTT. V and J are TRBV12-5 and TRBJ2-2; D is perhaps TRBD2 (5 bases). The CDR3 spans 13 residues. The V end was cut by 3 bases, the J end by 4 bases, with 6 bases between. Germline CDR1 LGHNT, CDR2 FRNRAP.

The chain employs TRBV9 and TRBJ2-3; D is ambiguous. V was pared by 1 base and J by 2 bases, with 2 bases between. CDR1 is SGDLS, CDR2 YYNGEE, per germline. The CDR3 is 12 amino acids. The CDR3 spells CASSVYTDTQYF. CDR3 DNA: TGTGCCAGCAGCGTATACACAGATACGCAGTATTTT.

This rearrangement joins TRBV6-1 to TRBJ1-2; D is unresolved. The CDR3 spans 11 residues. The germline CDR1 and CDR2 sequences are MNHNS and SASEGT. V lost 8 bases to trimming and J lost 7 bases, with 11 bases between them. The CDR3 nucleotides are TGTGCCAGCCACAGCCTAGGTGGCTACACCTTC. It translates to CASHSLGGYTF.

The chain uses TRBV29-1 and TRBJ2-3; D might be TRBD2 (6 bases). The germline V gene encodes CDR1 SQVTM and CDR2 ANQGSEA. The ends were cut back, 4 bases at V and 4 bases at J, with 12 bases in the middle. This CDR3 is 13 amino acids long. CDR3 amino acids: CSVGLVYADTQYF. The CDR3 region has the DNA TGCAGCGTTGGACTAGTCTACGCAGATACGCAGTATTTT.

This clone was counted a few times. This sequence joins TRBV4-3 and TRBJ2-3; the D gene is possibly TRBD1 (5 bases). CDR3 length equals 17 residues. CDR1 and CDR2 (germline): LGHNA, YSLEER. Trimming took 0 bases from V and 4 from J, leaving 17 bases between them. In DNA form, the CDR3 reads TGCGCCAGCAGCCAAGATCGGACCAGGGTTCAAGCAGATACGCAGTATTTT. Translating gives CASSQDRTRVQADTQYF.

The rearrangement links TRBV14 to TRBJ2-1; D uncertain. V gave up 0 bases and J gave up 0 bases, with 9 bases separating them. The CDR3 contains 16 residues. The germline CDR1 and CDR2 sequences are SGHDN and FVKESK. The CDR3 region is CASSQDQRYSYNEQFF. In DNA form, the CDR3 reads TGTGCCAGCAGCCAAGATCAACGGTACTCCTACAATGAGCAGTTCTTC. Using reference TRBV14 and TRBJ2-1 for the parts outside the CDR3, the full variable domain is EAGVTQFPSHSVIEKGQTVTLRCDPISGHDNLYWYRRVMGKEIKFLLHFVKESKQDESGMPNNRFLAERTGGTYSTLKVQPAELEDSGVYFCASSQDQRYSYNEQFFGPGTRLTVL.

The rearrangement joins TRBV30 to TRBJ1-2; TRBD1 is a possible D gene (5 bases). V lost 1 base to trimming and J lost 0 bases, with 9 bases between them. Germline CDR1 and CDR2: GTSNPN and SVGIG (reference sequence). The CDR3 has 14 residues. This CDR3 is CAWSEGVANYGYTF. CDR3 sequence (DNA): TGTGCCTGGAGTGAAGGGGTCGCTAACTATGGCTACACCTTC.

This chain uses TRBV30 with TRBJ1-1; 7 bases are shared with TRBD1. Germline V gene sequence: CDR1 GTSNPN, CDR2 SVGIG (reference sequence). V shed 8 bases, J shed 5 bases, and the junction held 11 bases outside the gene matches. The CDR3 runs 13 residues. The CDR3, as DNA: TGTGCCGGCCAGACAGGGAGGTCGACTGAAGCTTTCTTT. Translated: CAGQTGRSTEAFF.

The CDR3 DNA sequence: TGTGCCAGCAGCCCCCGGGGCAGGGGTGGGAAGTACACCGGGGAGCTGTTTTTT. Residues: CASSPRGRGGKYTGELFF. The V call is TRBV4-2, the J call TRBJ2-2; maybe TRBD1 (6 bases). V lost 4 bases, J lost 3 bases, and 21 bases lay in between. The length of the CDR3 is 18 residues. Germline-derived CDR1 and CDR2 are LGHNA and YNFKEQ.